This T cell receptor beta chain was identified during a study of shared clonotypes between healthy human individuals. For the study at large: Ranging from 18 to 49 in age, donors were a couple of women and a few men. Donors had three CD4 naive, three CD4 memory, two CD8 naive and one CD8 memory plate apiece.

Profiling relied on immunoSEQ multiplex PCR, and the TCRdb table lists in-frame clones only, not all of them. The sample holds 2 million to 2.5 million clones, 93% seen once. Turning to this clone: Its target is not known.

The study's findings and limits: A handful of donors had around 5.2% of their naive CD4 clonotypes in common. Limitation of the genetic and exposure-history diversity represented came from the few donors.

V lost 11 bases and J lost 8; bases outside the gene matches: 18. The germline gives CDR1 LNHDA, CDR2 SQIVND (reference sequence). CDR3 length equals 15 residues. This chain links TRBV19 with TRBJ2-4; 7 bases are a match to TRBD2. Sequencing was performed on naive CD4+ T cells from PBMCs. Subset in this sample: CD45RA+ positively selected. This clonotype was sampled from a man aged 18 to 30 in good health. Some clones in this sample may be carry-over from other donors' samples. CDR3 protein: CASSPASGPWDIQYF. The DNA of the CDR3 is TGTGCCTCCTCGCCGGCTAGCGGACCCTGGGACATTCAGTACTTC.